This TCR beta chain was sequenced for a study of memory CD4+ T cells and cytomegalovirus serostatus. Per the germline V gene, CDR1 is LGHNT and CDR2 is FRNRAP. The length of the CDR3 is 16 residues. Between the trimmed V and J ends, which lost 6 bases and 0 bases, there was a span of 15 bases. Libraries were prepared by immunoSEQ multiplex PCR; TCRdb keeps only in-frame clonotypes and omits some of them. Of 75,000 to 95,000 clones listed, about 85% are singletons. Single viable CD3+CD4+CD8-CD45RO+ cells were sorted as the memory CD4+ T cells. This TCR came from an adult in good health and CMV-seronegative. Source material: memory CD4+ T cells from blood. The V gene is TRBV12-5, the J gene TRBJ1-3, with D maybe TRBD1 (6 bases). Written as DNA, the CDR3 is TGTGCTAGTGGCTGGGGGCAGGGACTCTCTGGAAACACCATATATTTT. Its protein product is CASGWGQGLSGNTIYF.